Sequencing of this TCR beta chain was carried out in a study of identical twins listed by TCRdb under 2016. Looking at the study overall: The study deep-sequenced TCR alpha and beta repertoires from monozygotic twins, unrelated adults of various ages and cord blood to test whether fetal clonotypes persist. To rule out contamination, replicate twin experiments were performed at different times with different library preparation protocols.

Every donor was a healthy Caucasian. Three pairs of female monozygotic twins, all aged about 18 to 29 years, made up the twin cohort. The RNA used for TCR libraries was isolated from peripheral blood mononuclear cells. Library preparation employed 5' RACE. Instrument on record: Illumina HiSeq 2000. Template switching added a universal primer binding site, and the final cDNA carried a unique molecular identifier that allowed TCR cDNA molecules to be counted accurately. Specific primers in the conserved constant-segment region were used to synthesize first-strand cDNA for TCR alpha and beta chains. To control for contamination, every cDNA library was double barcoded, receiving both a SMART-Mk sample barcode and Illumina barcodes. Two successive PCR steps introduced TruSeq adapter sequences along with Illumina sample barcodes. The TCR alpha and beta cDNA libraries were sequenced on the Illumina HiSeq platform using custom primers. On the study's bioinformatics: MiGEC was used to process raw reads and extract unique molecular identifiers, and MiXCR was used to find CDR3 positions. Recombination models were inferred per individual with the repgenHMM and IGoR tools using an EM algorithm. The tcR package in R was used for shared clonotype analysis, with sharing normalized by the product of cloneset sizes. To study raw recombination free of thymic and clonal selection effects, out-of-frame nonproductive sequences were analyzed. TCRdb trimmed public reads at Q25 via fastp, called clones via MiXCR and kept in-frame beta chains. Each CDR3 protein appears once, grouped with its most common genes and DNA. The V and J calls follow TCRdb's processing rather than the paper's. This sample holds nearly 900,000 distinct CDR3 sequences; 9% to 15% were observed only once. The ten biggest clones cover around 1.6% of the sample.

This clonotype has more than one count but fewer than ten. Its specific antigen is unknown. No base qualities exist here, and no much larger clone lies one base off it. Overall study outcomes, separate from this receptor: Compared with coincidental sharing between unrelated individuals, out-of-frame TCR alpha sequences shared between twins had an excess of sequences with low generation probability. Zero-insertion analyses could be partly confounded by invariant T cells such as MAIT and iNKT, although diverse VJ usage argued against such confounding for most clonotypes. Recombination models systematically underestimated out-of-frame TCR alpha sharing in monozygotic twins but agreed with sharing between unrelated individuals. Because the same donors could not be followed over many years, conclusions were based on cross-sectional statistical analysis. Fewer insertions were carried by abundant cord blood beta clonotypes, a similar but weaker trend appeared in young adult naive repertoires, and no such trend appeared in memory repertoires. In beta out-of-frame sequences, excess twin sharing was weaker, because having fewer shared sequences lowered the signal-to-noise ratio.

From the germline V gene (reference sequence), CDR1 is LGHDT and CDR2 is YNNKEL. V is reduced by 8 bases and J by 4 bases, leaving a spacing of 5 bases between them. CDR3 length: 11 amino acids, cysteine to phenylalanine. Just CDR3 DNA is preserved here, 33 bases in frame from base 1. Separately, the same data were catalogued under a study of yellow fever vaccine responses in identical twins. As the second paper documents: According to the authors, the vaccine-induced T cell response in identical twins seemed to be partly convergent and partly specific to each individual. In the study, vaccine-responding T cell clones were precisely tracked in identical twins.

The sample comprised PBMCs. The origin of this receptor is a woman between 18 and 30 years old in good health. The rearranged chain carries TRBV3-1 and TRBJ2-2, with the identity of the D gene unclear. The DNA reads as follows: TGTGCCAGCGACGGCACCGGGGAGCTGTTTTTT. The encoded protein is CASDGTGELFF.